Reported below is one TCR beta chain. What it binds is not known. The data stem from a study of human T cells and chemical hapten exposure. In the study overall: Patch testing placed 0.01% DPC on the upper back, with readings at 6 days.

One entry per CDR3 protein results from TCRdb running MiXCR on the RACE reads. This table holds over 85,000 distinct CDR3 sequences, 12% found once. The time point denotes: patch test 1, 2 weeks after DPC sensitization. Treatment of the sample: therapeutic diphenylcyclopropenone sensitization with weekly scalp DPC. The study drew its donors from alopecia patients who were 18 to 70 years old and suitable for DPC. Study-wide points: The donor cohort had alopecia, so its immune response may not match that of healthy people.

Trimming took 0 bases from V and 6 from J; bases not matched to a gene: 2. The CDR3 covers 14 residues. CDR1 and CDR2 (germline): DFQATT, SNEGSKA (reference sequence). The chain combines TRBV20-1 with TRBJ2-7, with 13 positions matching TRBD2. This receptor was obtained from a woman aged 40 to 50 with alopecia areata. Some clones in this sample may be carry-over from other donors' samples. The sequencing used whole blood, collected in connection with sensitization to the hapten diphenylcyclopropenone (DPC). CDR3 bases: TGCAGTGCTAGAGAGCGACTAGCGGGAGGCGAGCAGTACTTC. Translated, it gives CSARERLAGGEQYF.